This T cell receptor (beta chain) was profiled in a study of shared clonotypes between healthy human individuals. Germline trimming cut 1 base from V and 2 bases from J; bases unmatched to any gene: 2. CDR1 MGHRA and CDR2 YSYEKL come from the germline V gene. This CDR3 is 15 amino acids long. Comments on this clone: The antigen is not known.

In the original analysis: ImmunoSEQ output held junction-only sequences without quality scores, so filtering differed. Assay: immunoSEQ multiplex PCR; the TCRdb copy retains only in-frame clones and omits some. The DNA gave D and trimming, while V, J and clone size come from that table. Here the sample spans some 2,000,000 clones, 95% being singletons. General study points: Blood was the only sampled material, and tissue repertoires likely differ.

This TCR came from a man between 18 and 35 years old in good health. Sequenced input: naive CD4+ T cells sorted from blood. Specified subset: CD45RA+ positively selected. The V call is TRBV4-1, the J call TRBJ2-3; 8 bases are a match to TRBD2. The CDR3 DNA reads TGCGCCAGCAGCCAAGGACTAGCGAACACAGATACGCAGTATTTT. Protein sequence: CASSQGLANTDTQYF.